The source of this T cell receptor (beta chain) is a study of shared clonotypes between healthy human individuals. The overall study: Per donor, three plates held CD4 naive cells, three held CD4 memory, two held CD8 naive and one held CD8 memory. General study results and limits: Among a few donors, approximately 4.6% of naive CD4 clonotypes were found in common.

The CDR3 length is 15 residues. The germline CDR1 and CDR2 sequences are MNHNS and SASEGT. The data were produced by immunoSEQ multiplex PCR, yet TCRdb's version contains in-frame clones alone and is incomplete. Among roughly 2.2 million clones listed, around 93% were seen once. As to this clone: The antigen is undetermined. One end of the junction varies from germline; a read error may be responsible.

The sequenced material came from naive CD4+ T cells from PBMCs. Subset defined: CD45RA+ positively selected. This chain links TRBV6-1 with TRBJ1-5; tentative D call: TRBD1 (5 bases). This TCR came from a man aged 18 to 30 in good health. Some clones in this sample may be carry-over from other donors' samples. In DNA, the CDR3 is TGTGCCAGCGGTGAGACAGTTATGAGCAATCAGCCCCAGCATTTT. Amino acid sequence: CASGETVMSNQPQHF.